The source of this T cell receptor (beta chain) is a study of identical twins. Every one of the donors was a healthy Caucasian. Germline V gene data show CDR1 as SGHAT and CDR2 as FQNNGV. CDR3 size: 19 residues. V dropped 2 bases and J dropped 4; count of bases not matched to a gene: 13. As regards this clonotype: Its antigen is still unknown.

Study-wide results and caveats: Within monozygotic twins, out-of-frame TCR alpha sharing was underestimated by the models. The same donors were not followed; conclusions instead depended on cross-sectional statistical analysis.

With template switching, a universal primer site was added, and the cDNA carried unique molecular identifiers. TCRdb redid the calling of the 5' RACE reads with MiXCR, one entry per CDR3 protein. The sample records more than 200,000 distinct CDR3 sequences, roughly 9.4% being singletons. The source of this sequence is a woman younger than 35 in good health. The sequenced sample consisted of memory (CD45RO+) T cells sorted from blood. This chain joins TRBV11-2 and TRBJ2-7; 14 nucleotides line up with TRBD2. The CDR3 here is CASSLLARLAGGLNYEQYF. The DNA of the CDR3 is TGTGCCAGCAGCTTACTAGCTAGACTAGCGGGAGGGCTTAATTACGAGCAGTACTTC.